These T cell receptor beta chains were read from a single sample in a study of cytotoxic CD8 clonotypes in ibrutinib-treated CLL. Assay used: immunoSEQ multiplex PCR; TCRdb lists only in-frame clones, some missing. The sample gives about 39,000 clones, 65% to 70% of which show up once; about 7% is in the top ten. Sample: PBMCs, taken at disease progression, from a patient treated with ibrutinib. Receptors originate from a human donor with chronic lymphocytic leukemia. Each CDR3 is given with its conserved first and last residue. A D gene is named only where the DNA matches it firmly. Where a row states a size, it is once, few, many or the class of an expanded clone; other rows omit it.

J: TRBJ1-6; length: 15; V: TRBV27; size: few; D: NA; DNA: TGTGCCAGCAGTGTCACTACAGGGCATAATTCACCCCTCCACTTT; CDR3: CASSVTTGHNSPLHF
J: TRBJ1-1; length: 14; V: TRBV5-4; size: NA; D: NA; DNA: TGTGCCAGCAGCTTGGGGGCCGAGAACACTGAAGCTTTCTTT; CDR3: CASSLGAENTEAFF
J: TRBJ1-1; length: 13; V: TRBV5-1; size: NA; D: NA; DNA: TGCGCCAGCAGCCTGGACCCCGGGGCTGAAGCTTTCTTT; CDR3: CASSLDPGAEAFF
J: TRBJ2-1; length: 14; V: TRBV5-5; size: NA; D: TRBD1; DNA: TGTGCCAGCAGCCTCGGGACAGGGGTCAATGAGCAGTTCTTC; CDR3: CASSLGTGVNEQFF
J: TRBJ1-1; length: 17; V: TRBV7-8; size: once; D: NA; DNA: TGTGCCAGCAGCTTAGTCCCCCGGGGGCGTCGGTACACTGAAGCTTTCTTT; CDR3: CASSLVPRGRRYTEAFF
J: TRBJ2-7; length: 15; V: TRBV6-5; size: NA; D: TRBD2; DNA: TGTGCCAGCCGCCCGACTAGCGGGAGTATCCACGAGCAGTACTTC; CDR3: CASRPTSGSIHEQYF
J: TRBJ2-5; length: 15; V: TRBV9; size: NA; D: NA; DNA: TGTGCCAGCAGCGCCGGGACCTCGCCGGGAGAGACCCAGTACTTC; CDR3: CASSAGTSPGETQYF
J: TRBJ2-5; length: 14; V: TRBV29-1; size: NA; D: NA; DNA: TGCAGCGTGACGTTTATGGACAGTCAAGAGACCCAGTACTTC; CDR3: CSVTFMDSQETQYF
J: TRBJ2-1; length: 15; V: TRBV6-1; size: NA; D: TRBD1; DNA: TGTGCCAGCAGTGCCGGGACAGGCTCCTACAATGAGCAGTTCTTC; CDR3: CASSAGTGSYNEQFF
J: TRBJ2-7; length: 13; V: TRBV28; size: NA; D: NA; DNA: TGTGCCAGCAGTTTGAGACAGATCTACGAGCAGTACTTC; CDR3: CASSLRQIYEQYF
J: TRBJ2-3; length: 15; V: TRBV5-6; size: once; D: NA; DNA: TGTGCCAGCGCCCTAAAGAGGGGAAGCACAGATACGCAGTATTTT; CDR3: CASALKRGSTDTQYF
J: TRBJ1-2; length: 13; V: TRBV7-9; size: NA; D: TRBD1; DNA: TGTGCCAGTGGTAGGGGGCCTAACTATGGCTACACCTTC; CDR3: CASGRGPNYGYTF
J: TRBJ1-6; length: 17; V: TRBV4-1; size: NA; D: TRBD1; DNA: TGCGCCAGCAGCCTAGGAGGACAGGGGGGAGGAGATTCACCCCTCCACTTT; CDR3: CASSLGGQGGGDSPLHF
J: TRBJ1-2; length: 15; V: TRBV7-2; size: NA; D: NA; DNA: TGTGCCAGCAGCTCGACCCCCGCAGCCTCCTATGGCTACACCTTC; CDR3: CASSSTPAASYGYTF
J: TRBJ2-5; length: 16; V: TRBV7-2; size: few; D: TRBD1; DNA: TGTGCCAGCAGCTTAGCGACAGGGTTTAAGGCAGAGACCCAGTACTTC; CDR3: CASSLATGFKAETQYF
J: TRBJ1-6; length: 12; V: TRBV30; size: NA; D: NA; DNA: TGTGCCTGGATGAGGGGAAGCTCACCCCTCCACTTT; CDR3: CAWMRGSSPLHF
J: TRBJ2-2; length: 16; V: TRBV30; size: few; D: NA; DNA: TGTGCCTGGAGTGTTAAAGGAGGTTCGAACACCGGGGAGCTGTTTTTT; CDR3: CAWSVKGGSNTGELFF
J: TRBJ2-3; length: 17; V: TRBV4-1; size: NA; D: NA; DNA: TGCGCCAGCAGCCAAAGAATGAGGGTGGGGGGTCCAGATACGCAGTATTTT; CDR3: CASSQRMRVGGPDTQYF
J: TRBJ1-2; length: 13; V: TRBV5-4; size: NA; D: NA; DNA: TGTGCCAGCAGCTTGGTGGCAGGGGATGGCTACACCTTC; CDR3: CASSLVAGDGYTF
J: TRBJ1-4; length: 13; V: TRBV11-2; size: NA; D: TRBD1; DNA: TGTGCCAGCAGCTCTCACAACAGGGGTGAACTGTTTTTT; CDR3: CASSSHNRGELFF
J: TRBJ2-1; length: 13; V: TRBV5-4; size: NA; D: NA; DNA: TGTGCCAGCAGCTCAGGGGTCGGGAATGAGCAGTTCTTC; CDR3: CASSSGVGNEQFF
J: TRBJ2-1; length: 15; V: TRBV5-1; size: once; D: NA; DNA: TGCGCCAGCAGCCTCCAGGAGAGCTCCTACAATGAGCAGTTCTTC; CDR3: CASSLQESSYNEQFF
J: TRBJ2-5; length: 15; V: TRBV29-1; size: NA; D: TRBD2; DNA: TGCAGCGCTATGGGACTAGCGGGTTTTGGGGAGACCCAGTACTTC; CDR3: CSAMGLAGFGETQYF
J: TRBJ2-4; length: 12; V: TRBV9; size: NA; D: NA; DNA: TGTGCCAGCAGCGACGGTGGGGACATTCAGTACTTC; CDR3: CASSDGGDIQYF
J: TRBJ1-1; length: 15; V: TRBV18; size: NA; D: TRBD1; DNA: TGTGCCAGCTTCGTAGTACCAGGGGGCGATACTGAAGCTTTCTTT; CDR3: CASFVVPGGDTEAFF
J: TRBJ2-1; length: 16; V: TRBV4-3; size: few; D: NA; DNA: TGCGCCAGCAGCCAAGTTGAGGACTCCGGGTACAATGAGCAGTTCTTC; CDR3: CASSQVEDSGYNEQFF
J: TRBJ2-3; length: 16; V: TRBV5-4; size: NA; D: TRBD2; DNA: TGTGCCAGCAGCCCCTGGCGGGGGTCGTCGATTGATACGCAGTATTTT; CDR3: CASSPWRGSSIDTQYF
J: TRBJ2-2; length: 11; V: TRBV28; size: NA; D: NA; DNA: TGTGCCAGCAGTGGAGCCGGGGAGCTGTTTTTT; CDR3: CASSGAGELFF
J: TRBJ2-7; length: 13; V: TRBV19; size: NA; D: NA; DNA: TGTGCCAGTAGTCGGACGGCTTCCTACGAGCAGTACTTC; CDR3: CASSRTASYEQYF
J: TRBJ2-3; length: 13; V: TRBV9; size: NA; D: NA; DNA: TGTGCCAGCAGCGTAGCGGCTTCAGATACGCAGTATTTT; CDR3: CASSVAASDTQYF
J: TRBJ1-1; length: 15; V: TRBV5-1; size: once; D: NA; DNA: TGCGCCAGCAGGCCAGGGGCCGAGATGAACACTGAAGCTTTCTTT; CDR3: CASRPGAEMNTEAFF
J: TRBJ1-2; length: 16; V: TRBV21-1; size: once; D: NA; DNA: TGTGCCAGCAGCAAAGGAGTCGCAGGGCTTAACTATGGCTACACCTTC; CDR3: CASSKGVAGLNYGYTF
J: TRBJ2-6; length: 17; V: TRBV7-2; size: NA; D: TRBD1; DNA: TGTGCCAGCAGCTTCACGACAGGGTTCACTGGGGCCAACGTCCTGACTTTC; CDR3: CASSFTTGFTGANVLTF
J: TRBJ2-7; length: 16; V: TRBV5-4; size: NA; D: TRBD2; DNA: TGTGCCAGCAGCTCCGGAAGTAGCGGGAGGACCTACGAGCAGTACTTC; CDR3: CASSSGSSGRTYEQYF
J: TRBJ2-7; length: 16; V: TRBV19; size: NA; D: TRBD2; DNA: TGTGCCAGTAGTATTTTTGGACTAGCGGGACCAGGGGAGCAGTACTTC; CDR3: CASSIFGLAGPGEQYF
J: TRBJ1-5; length: 16; V: TRBV15; size: NA; D: NA; DNA: TGTGCCACCAGCAGAGGTGGTGGGGCGCAAGGTCAGCCCCAGCATTTT; CDR3: CATSRGGGAQGQPQHF
J: TRBJ2-7; length: 15; V: TRBV19; size: NA; D: NA; DNA: TGTGCCAGTAGTAAACTAACAGGGCCAACCTACGAGCAGTACTTC; CDR3: CASSKLTGPTYEQYF
J: TRBJ2-1; length: 17; V: TRBV9; size: once; D: NA; DNA: TGTGCCAGCAGCTCCTTTCCGGGCCTAGGTGTTTTAAATGAGCAGTTCTTC; CDR3: CASSSFPGLGVLNEQFF
J: TRBJ2-7; length: 13; V: TRBV30; size: NA; D: TRBD2; DNA: TGTGCCTACCGAATAGCGGGAGTTTACGAGCAGTACTTC; CDR3: CAYRIAGVYEQYF
J: TRBJ1-3; length: 13; V: TRBV19; size: NA; D: NA; DNA: TGTGCCAGTATACCCCGGGGAGGAAACACCATATATTTT; CDR3: CASIPRGGNTIYF
J: TRBJ2-1; length: 14; V: TRBV30; size: few; D: TRBD2; DNA: TGTGCCTGGAGTGTCGGCGGGAGTGAGAATGAGCAGTTCTTC; CDR3: CAWSVGGSENEQFF
J: TRBJ2-4; length: 14; V: TRBV2; size: NA; D: TRBD2; DNA: TGTGCCAGCACCTGGGAGCGGGGCAAAAACATTCAGTACTTC; CDR3: CASTWERGKNIQYF
J: TRBJ1-1; length: 16; V: TRBV6-6; size: NA; D: TRBD1; DNA: TGTGCCACCCTGGACAGGGGGCGTAAAATGAACACTGAAGCTTTCTTT; CDR3: CATLDRGRKMNTEAFF
J: TRBJ2-2; length: 14; V: TRBV23-1; size: NA; D: TRBD1; DNA: TGCGCCAGCAGTCACAGACAGGGGGGCGGGGAGCTGTTTTTT; CDR3: CASSHRQGGGELFF
J: TRBJ1-1; length: 15; V: TRBV6-5; size: NA; D: NA; DNA: TGTGCCAGCAGTTACTCGAGTCAGGAGAACACTGAAGCTTTCTTT; CDR3: CASSYSSQENTEAFF
J: TRBJ2-5; length: 13; V: TRBV29-1; size: NA; D: TRBD1; DNA: TGCAGCGTTGAAACAGGGGCGGGAGAGACCCAGTACTTC; CDR3: CSVETGAGETQYF
J: TRBJ2-7; length: 14; V: TRBV11-3; size: medium-sized; D: TRBD1; DNA: TGTGCCAGCAGCTTAGGTGGACAGGACTACGAGCAGTACTTC; CDR3: CASSLGGQDYEQYF
J: TRBJ1-6; length: 16; V: TRBV5-1; size: NA; D: NA; DNA: TGCGCCAGCAGCTTAGGTGGGGGGCTCGGCAATTCACCCCTCCACTTT; CDR3: CASSLGGGLGNSPLHF